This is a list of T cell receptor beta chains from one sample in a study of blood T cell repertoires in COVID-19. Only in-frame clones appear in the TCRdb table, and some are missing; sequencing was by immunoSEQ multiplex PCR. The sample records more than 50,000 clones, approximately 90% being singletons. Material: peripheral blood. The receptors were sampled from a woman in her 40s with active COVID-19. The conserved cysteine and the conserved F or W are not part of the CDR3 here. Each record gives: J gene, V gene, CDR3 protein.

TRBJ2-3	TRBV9	ASSFAAQVTDTQY
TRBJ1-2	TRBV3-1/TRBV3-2	ASSQLLDRTGYGYT
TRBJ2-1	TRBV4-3	ASSQATSYNEQF
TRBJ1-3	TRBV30	AWSVQASGNTIY
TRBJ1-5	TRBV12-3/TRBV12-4	ASRRTGVEPQH
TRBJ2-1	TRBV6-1	ASSETRTPNNEQF
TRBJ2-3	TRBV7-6	ASSPTFDRSTDTQY
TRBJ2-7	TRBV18	ASSPRSGGPYEQY
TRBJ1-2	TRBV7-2	ASSPDRGAYGYT
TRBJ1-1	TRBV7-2	ASSSSTGYLTEAF
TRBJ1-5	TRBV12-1	ASSFEGRQATPSNQPQH
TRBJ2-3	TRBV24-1	ATSDGRDARGISTDTQY
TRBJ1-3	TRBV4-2	ASSQGPTGPYGNTIY
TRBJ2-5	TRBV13	ASSSNINRAQY
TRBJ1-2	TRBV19	ASSIVGQGGYT
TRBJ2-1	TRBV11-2	ASSSGLAGFEGEQF
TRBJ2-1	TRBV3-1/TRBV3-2	ASSQRGYNEQF